What follows is one T cell receptor (beta chain) and its context. Its specificity is unknown. The data derive from a study of T cell responses to AZD1222 COVID-19 vaccine. Study-level findings and limits: Clonal diversity was possibly underestimated, and the donors were mostly white British, with more females. Spike-specific TCR breadth and depth went up after people got two AZD1222 doses. The number of AZD1222 recipients seropositive at baseline was only five or six.

Measured with immunoSEQ multiplex PCR; TCRdb has only the in-frame clones, and not every one. The table includes about 150,000 clones, approximately 90% detected once. This receptor was identified in an adult who received the AZD1222 COVID-19 vaccine. The sample in question was peripheral blood, obtained 28 days after the second AZD1222 dose.

CDR3 loop: CAVLSVPRDGTQYF. The CDR3 DNA is TGTGCCGTCCTGTCAGTCCCAAGAGATGGGACCCAGTACTTC. This rearrangement joins TRBV6-5 to TRBJ2-5; D not certain. There are 14 residues in the CDR3. Germline V gene lookup returns CDR1 MNHEY and CDR2 SVGAGI. V shed 11 bases and J shed 7 bases, with 23 bases lying between them.